Listed below are T cell receptor beta chains from one sample, sequenced in a study of blood T cell repertoires in COVID-19. Profiling relied on immunoSEQ multiplex PCR, and the TCRdb table lists in-frame clones only, not all of them. The data contain about 45,000 clones, 87% of them singletons. The sequenced material came from peripheral blood. The receptors stem from a human donor in a cohort sampled during active COVID-19. CDR3s include the opening cysteine and the closing phenylalanine or tryptophan. A D gene is named only where the DNA matches it firmly. Size is omitted from some rows. Given values are once, few, many or a class for expanded clones.

d_call: TRBD2
clone_size: NA
v_call: TRBV7-7
j_call: TRBJ2-3
cdr3_length: 15
cdr3_nt: TGTGCCAGCAGCTCCGAGCGGGAGAAGGGAGGGACGCAGTATTTT
cdr3_aa: CASSSEREKGGTQYF

d_call: NA
clone_size: NA
v_call: TRBV27
j_call: TRBJ2-7
cdr3_length: 16
cdr3_nt: TGTGCCAGCAGTAGAGTCTTCAGGGGTCGGACGGGCGAGCAGTACTTC
cdr3_aa: CASSRVFRGRTGEQYF

d_call: TRBD1
clone_size: NA
v_call: TRBV6-5
j_call: TRBJ1-5
cdr3_length: 14
cdr3_nt: TGTGCCAGCAGCCGGACAGGGGAGAATCAGCCCCAGCATTTT
cdr3_aa: CASSRTGENQPQHF

d_call: TRBD2
clone_size: NA
v_call: TRBV19
j_call: TRBJ2-1
cdr3_length: 18
cdr3_nt: TGTGCCAGTAAACAATTTGGGGGGACTATCGGATCCTACAATGAGCAGTTCTTC
cdr3_aa: CASKQFGGTIGSYNEQFF

d_call: NA
clone_size: NA
v_call: TRBV2
j_call: TRBJ2-7
cdr3_length: 15
cdr3_nt: TGTGCCAGCAGGCTGACTAGGACGCCAACCTACGAGCAGTACTTC
cdr3_aa: CASRLTRTPTYEQYF

d_call: TRBD1
clone_size: NA
v_call: TRBV10-3
j_call: TRBJ2-7
cdr3_length: 15
cdr3_nt: TGTGCCATCAGTAGCGACAGGGGGCTCTCCTACGAGCAGTACTTC
cdr3_aa: CAISSDRGLSYEQYF

d_call: NA
clone_size: NA
v_call: TRBV27
j_call: TRBJ2-2
cdr3_length: 16
cdr3_nt: TGTGCCAGCAGTATGTTAGCGACTGCGAACACCGGGGAGCTGTTTTTT
cdr3_aa: CASSMLATANTGELFF

d_call: TRBD1
clone_size: NA
v_call: TRBV29-1
j_call: TRBJ2-2
cdr3_length: 15
cdr3_nt: TGCAGCGTTGAGAGACAGGGTAATTTCGCCGGGGAGCTGTTTTTT
cdr3_aa: CSVERQGNFAGELFF

d_call: TRBD2
clone_size: few
v_call: TRBV6-2/TRBV6-3
j_call: TRBJ2-7
cdr3_length: 17
cdr3_nt: TGTGCCAGCAGTTACTCGACCCTAGCGGGAGGCTCCTACGAGCAGTACTTC
cdr3_aa: CASSYSTLAGGSYEQYF

d_call: TRBD2
clone_size: NA
v_call: TRBV27
j_call: TRBJ2-1
cdr3_length: 17
cdr3_nt: TGTGCCAGCAGTTTTCAAGGACTAGCGGGATTCTACAATGAGCAGTTCTTC
cdr3_aa: CASSFQGLAGFYNEQFF

d_call: NA
clone_size: NA
v_call: TRBV2
j_call: TRBJ2-7
cdr3_length: 14
cdr3_nt: TGTGCCAGCAGGCCCCCCGCGGACTCCTACGAGCAGTACTTC
cdr3_aa: CASRPPADSYEQYF

d_call: NA
clone_size: NA
v_call: TRBV25-1
j_call: TRBJ1-2
cdr3_length: 12
cdr3_nt: TGTGCCAGCAGTGCCCTTAACTATGGCTACACCTTC
cdr3_aa: CASSALNYGYTF

d_call: NA
clone_size: NA
v_call: TRBV27
j_call: TRBJ2-1
cdr3_length: 13
cdr3_nt: TGTGCCAGCAGCCTAACTATCGGCAATGAGCAGTTCTTC
cdr3_aa: CASSLTIGNEQFF

d_call: TRBD1
clone_size: NA
v_call: TRBV2
j_call: TRBJ1-2
cdr3_length: 13
cdr3_nt: TGTGCCAGCACCGATGGGACAGGGCGACAGAGCGCCTTC
cdr3_aa: CASTDGTGRQSAF

d_call: NA
clone_size: NA
v_call: TRBV19
j_call: TRBJ2-7
cdr3_length: 16
cdr3_nt: TGTGCCAGTAGTAAGAAAGGAGGCTCTATAGCCTACGAGCAGTACTTC
cdr3_aa: CASSKKGGSIAYEQYF

d_call: TRBD1
clone_size: NA
v_call: TRBV30
j_call: TRBJ2-3
cdr3_length: 14
cdr3_nt: TGTGCCCGGGCCGGGACAGGCCGCACAGATACGCAGTATTTT
cdr3_aa: CARAGTGRTDTQYF

d_call: TRBD2
clone_size: NA
v_call: TRBV6-6
j_call: TRBJ2-1
cdr3_length: 15
cdr3_nt: TGTGCCAGCAGTCCCCCGGGACTAGCGTTTTCTGAGCAGTTCTTC
cdr3_aa: CASSPPGLAFSEQFF

d_call: NA
clone_size: NA
v_call: TRBV2
j_call: TRBJ1-2
cdr3_length: 12
cdr3_nt: TGTGCCAGCATGGCGGGGAACTATGGCTACACCTTC
cdr3_aa: CASMAGNYGYTF

d_call: TRBD2
clone_size: few
v_call: TRBV30
j_call: TRBJ2-1
cdr3_length: 15
cdr3_nt: TGTGCCTGGAGTGTCGCTAGCGGACTATACAATGAGCAGTTCTTC
cdr3_aa: CAWSVASGLYNEQFF

d_call: NA
clone_size: once
v_call: TRBV29-1
j_call: TRBJ2-1
cdr3_length: 13
cdr3_nt: TGCAGCGTTGCGGCAGGGTTCAACAATGAGCAGTTCTTC
cdr3_aa: CSVAAGFNNEQFF

d_call: TRBD2
clone_size: once
v_call: TRBV9
j_call: TRBJ2-5
cdr3_length: 15
cdr3_nt: TGTGCCAGCAGCGTAGGGGTAGCGGGAGTGGAGACCCAGTACTTC
cdr3_aa: CASSVGVAGVETQYF

d_call: NA
clone_size: NA
v_call: TRBV10-3
j_call: TRBJ1-1
cdr3_length: 13
cdr3_nt: TGTGCCATCAGTGTAAGGGAGGACACTGAAGCTTTCTTT
cdr3_aa: CAISVREDTEAFF

d_call: NA
clone_size: NA
v_call: TRBV28
j_call: TRBJ2-7
cdr3_length: 12
cdr3_nt: TGTGCCAGCAGCCGGACATCCTACGAGCAGTACTTC
cdr3_aa: CASSRTSYEQYF

d_call: TRBD1
clone_size: NA
v_call: TRBV6-1
j_call: TRBJ2-3
cdr3_length: 16
cdr3_nt: TGTGCCAGCAGTGAATATTCGGGACAGAGCACAGATACGCAGTATTTT
cdr3_aa: CASSEYSGQSTDTQYF

d_call: NA
clone_size: NA
v_call: TRBV10-1
j_call: TRBJ2-5
cdr3_length: 16
cdr3_nt: TGCGCCAGCAGTGAGTCGGTGGCAGGGGCATCGGGGACCCAGTACTTC
cdr3_aa: CASSESVAGASGTQYF

d_call: TRBD1
clone_size: NA
v_call: TRBV6-5
j_call: TRBJ2-7
cdr3_length: 15
cdr3_nt: TGTGCCAGCAGAGATAGGGACAGCGTGAGCTACGAGCAGTACTTC
cdr3_aa: CASRDRDSVSYEQYF

d_call: TRBD1
clone_size: NA
v_call: TRBV7-9
j_call: TRBJ1-2
cdr3_length: 14
cdr3_nt: TGTGCCAGCAGCTTAGTAGCGGGACAGTCTGGCTACACCTTC
cdr3_aa: CASSLVAGQSGYTF

d_call: NA
clone_size: NA
v_call: TRBV24-1
j_call: TRBJ2-7
cdr3_length: 14
cdr3_nt: TGTGCCACCAGTGACCGCAGGGTCTCCTACGAGCAGTACTTC
cdr3_aa: CATSDRRVSYEQYF

d_call: TRBD2
clone_size: NA
v_call: TRBV5-1
j_call: TRBJ2-7
cdr3_length: 17
cdr3_nt: TGCGCCAGCAGCTGGACCTCCAAGCGGGAGGGTAGCTACGAGCAGTACTTC
cdr3_aa: CASSWTSKREGSYEQYF